A single T cell receptor beta chain is shown here with its context. Its antigen is unidentified. As to treatment: about 20 received Ad26.COV2.S at low or high dose, single or two shots; about five received placebo; per-sample allocation not given. Collection of the samples took place on day 63 after the first injection of vaccine or placebo. The vaccine antigen was prefusion-stabilized Wuhan SARS-CoV-2 spike. The sample is drawn from a study of Ad26.COV2.S vaccination and SARS-CoV-2 variants. Generated by immunoSEQ multiplex PCR, the TCRdb table keeps only in-frame clones and is missing some. The table shows around 300,000 clones, with about 88% occurring only once. Overall study findings and caveats: Considerable breadth of spike-specific CD8+ and CD4+ T cell responses has reportedly been documented following vaccination.

There are 13 residues in the CDR3. Germline lookup yields CDR1 SNHLY and CDR2 FYNNEI. The J segment lost 3 bases and the V segment lost 6 bases, leaving 4 bases of the junction unmatched. The clonotype comes from a person between 18 and 59 years old who received the Ad26.COV2.S COVID-19 vaccine or a placebo. The chain uses TRBV2 and TRBJ2-7, with 8 bases aligning to TRBD1. The sequenced sample was peripheral blood, obtained in a trial of Ad26.COV2.S vaccine versus placebo. CDR3 region: CASSPDRVYEQYF. DNA of the CDR3: TGTGCCAGCAGCCCGGACAGGGTCTACGAGCAGTACTTC.